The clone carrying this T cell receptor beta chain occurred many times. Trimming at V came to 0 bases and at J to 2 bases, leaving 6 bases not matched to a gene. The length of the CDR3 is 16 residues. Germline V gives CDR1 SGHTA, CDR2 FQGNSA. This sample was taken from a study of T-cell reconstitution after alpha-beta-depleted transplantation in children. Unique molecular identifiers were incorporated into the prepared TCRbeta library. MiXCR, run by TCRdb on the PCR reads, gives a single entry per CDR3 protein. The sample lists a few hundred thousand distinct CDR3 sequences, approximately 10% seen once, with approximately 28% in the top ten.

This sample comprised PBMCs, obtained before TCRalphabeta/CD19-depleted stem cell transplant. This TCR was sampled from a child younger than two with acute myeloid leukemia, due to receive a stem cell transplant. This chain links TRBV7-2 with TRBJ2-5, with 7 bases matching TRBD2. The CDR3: CASSLAGAGRQETQYF. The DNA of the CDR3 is TGTGCCAGCAGCTTAGCGGGAGCGGGAAGACAAGAGACCCAGTACTTC.